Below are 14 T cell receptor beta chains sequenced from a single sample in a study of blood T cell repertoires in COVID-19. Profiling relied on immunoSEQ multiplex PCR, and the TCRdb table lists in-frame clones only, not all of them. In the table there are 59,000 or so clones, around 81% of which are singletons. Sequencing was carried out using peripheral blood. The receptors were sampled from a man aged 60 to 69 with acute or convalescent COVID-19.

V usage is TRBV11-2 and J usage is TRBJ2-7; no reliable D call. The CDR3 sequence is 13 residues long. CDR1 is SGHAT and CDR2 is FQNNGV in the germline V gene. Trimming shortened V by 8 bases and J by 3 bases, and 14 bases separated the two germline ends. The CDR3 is CASAPSGNYEQYF. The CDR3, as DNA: TGTGCCAGCGCCCCCTCAGGTAACTACGAGCAGTACTTC.

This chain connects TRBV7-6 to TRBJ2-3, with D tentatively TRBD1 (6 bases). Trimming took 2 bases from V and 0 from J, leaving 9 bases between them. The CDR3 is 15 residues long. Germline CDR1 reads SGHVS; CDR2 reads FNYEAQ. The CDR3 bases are TGTGCCAGCAGCTTACTGGGGGCTAGCACAGATACGCAGTATTTT. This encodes CASSLLGASTDTQYF.

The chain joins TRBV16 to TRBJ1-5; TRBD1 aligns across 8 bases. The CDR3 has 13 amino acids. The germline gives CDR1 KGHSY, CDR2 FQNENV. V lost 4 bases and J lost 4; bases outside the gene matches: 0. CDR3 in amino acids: CASSRQGNQPQHF. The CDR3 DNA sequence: TGTGCCAGCAGCCGACAGGGGAATCAGCCCCAGCATTTT. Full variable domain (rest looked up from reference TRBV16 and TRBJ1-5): GEEVAQTPKHLVRGEGQKAKLYCAPIKGHSYVFWYQQVLKNEFKFLISFQNENVFDETGMPKERFSAKCLPNSPCSLEIQATKLEDSAVYFCASSRQGNQPQHFGDGTRLSIL.

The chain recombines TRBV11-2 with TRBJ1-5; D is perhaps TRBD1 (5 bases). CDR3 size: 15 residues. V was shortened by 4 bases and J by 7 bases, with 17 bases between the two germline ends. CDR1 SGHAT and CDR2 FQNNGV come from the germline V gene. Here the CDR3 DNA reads TGTGCCAGCAGCTCTATACGGCAGGGAGGACAGCCCCAGCATTTT. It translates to CASSSIRQGGQPQHF.

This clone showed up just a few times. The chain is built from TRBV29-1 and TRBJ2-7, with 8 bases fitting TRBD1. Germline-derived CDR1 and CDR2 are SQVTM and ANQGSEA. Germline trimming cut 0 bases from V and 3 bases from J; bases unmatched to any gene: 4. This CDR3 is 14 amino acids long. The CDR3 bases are TGCAGCGTTGAAGAGCCAGGACAGGGCTACGAGCAGTACTTC. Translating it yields CSVEEPGQGYEQYF.

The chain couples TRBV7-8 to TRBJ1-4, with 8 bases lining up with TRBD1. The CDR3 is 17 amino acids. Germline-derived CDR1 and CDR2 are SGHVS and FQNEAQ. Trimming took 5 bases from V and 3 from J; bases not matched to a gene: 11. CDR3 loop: CASSPRTGRASNEKLFF. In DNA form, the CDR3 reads TGTGCCAGCAGCCCCAGGACAGGGAGGGCATCTAATGAAAAACTGTTTTTT. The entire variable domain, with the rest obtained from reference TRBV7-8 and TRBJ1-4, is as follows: GAGVSQSPRYKVAKRGQDVALRCDPISGHVSLFWYQQALGQGPEFLTYFQNEAQLDKSGLPSDRFFAERPEGSVSTLKIQRTQQEDSAVYLCASSPRTGRASNEKLFFGSGTQLSVL.

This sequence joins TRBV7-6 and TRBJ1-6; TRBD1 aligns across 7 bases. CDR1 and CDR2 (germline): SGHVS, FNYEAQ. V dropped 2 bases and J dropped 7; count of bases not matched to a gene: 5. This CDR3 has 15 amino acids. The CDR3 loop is CASSLTRDRNSPLHF. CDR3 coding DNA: TGTGCCAGCAGCTTAACCCGGGACAGAAATTCACCCCTCCACTTT. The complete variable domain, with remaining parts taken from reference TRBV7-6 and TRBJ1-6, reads GAGVSQSPRYKVTKRGQDVALRCDPISGHVSLYWYRQALGQGPEFLTYFNYEAQQDKSGLPNDRFSAERPEGSISTLTIQRTEQRDSAMYRCASSLTRDRNSPLHFGNGTRLTVT.

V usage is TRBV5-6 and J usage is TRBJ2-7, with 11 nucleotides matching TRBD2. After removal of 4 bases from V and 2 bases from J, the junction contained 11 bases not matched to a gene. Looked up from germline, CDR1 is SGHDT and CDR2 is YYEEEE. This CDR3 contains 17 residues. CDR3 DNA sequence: TGTGCCAGCAGCCTACTAGCGGGGGTTGACAGGGCCTACGAGCAGTACTTC. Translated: CASSLLAGVDRAYEQYF.

The CDR3 loop is CASSPPGGLGEQYF. The CDR3, as DNA: TGTGCCAGCTCACCACCGGGAGGTTTGGGTGAGCAGTACTTC. The rearrangement links TRBV18 to TRBJ2-7; possibly TRBD2 for D (6 bases). Trimming left V 0 bases short and J 7 bases short, with 13 bases between. Germline V lookup: CDR1 KGHSH, CDR2 LQKENI. The CDR3 loop spans 14 amino acids. The full variable domain, its missing parts supplied by reference TRBV18 and TRBJ2-7, is NAGVMQNPRHLVRRRGQEARLRCSPMKGHSHVYWYRQLPEEGLKFMVYLQKENIIDESGMPKERFSAEFPKEGPSILRIQQVVRGDSAAYFCASSPPGGLGEQYFGPGTRLTVT.

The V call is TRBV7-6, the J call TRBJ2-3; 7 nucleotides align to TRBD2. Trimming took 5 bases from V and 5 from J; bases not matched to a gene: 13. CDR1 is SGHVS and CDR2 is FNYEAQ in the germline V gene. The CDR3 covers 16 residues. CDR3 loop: CASSPRGGGAQDTQYF. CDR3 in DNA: TGTGCCAGCAGCCCAAGAGGCGGGGGAGCGCAAGATACGCAGTATTTT.

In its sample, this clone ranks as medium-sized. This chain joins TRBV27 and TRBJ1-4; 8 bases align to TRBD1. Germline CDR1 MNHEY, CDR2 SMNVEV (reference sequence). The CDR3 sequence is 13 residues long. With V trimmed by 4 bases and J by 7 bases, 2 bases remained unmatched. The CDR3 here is CASSWDRREKLFF. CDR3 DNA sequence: TGTGCCAGCAGTTGGGACAGGCGTGAAAAACTGTTTTTT.

Here the CDR3 DNA reads TGTGCCAGCAGTCTAGGGACCGCCGGAGGGGGCTACACCTTC. This codes for CASSLGTAGGGYTF. The V and J genes are TRBV6-5 and TRBJ1-2; TRBD1 might be the D (5 bases). V was pared by 5 bases and J by 8 bases, with 18 bases between. The CDR3 is made up of 14 amino acids. From germline, CDR1 is MNHEY and CDR2 SVGAGI.

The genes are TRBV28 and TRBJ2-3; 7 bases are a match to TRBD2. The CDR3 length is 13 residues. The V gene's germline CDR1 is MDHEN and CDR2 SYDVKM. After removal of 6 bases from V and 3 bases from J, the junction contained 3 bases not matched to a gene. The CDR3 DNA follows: TGTGCCAGCAGCTGGGGGGGAACAGATACGCAGTATTTT. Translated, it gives CASSWGGTDTQYF.

Here the CDR3 DNA reads TGCGCCAGTGCAGGGCGACTAGCGGGGAATCAAGAGACCCAGTACTTC. Protein product: CASAGRLAGNQETQYF. The rearrangement links TRBV5-1 to TRBJ2-5, with 11 bases identical to TRBD2. Germline-derived CDR1 and CDR2 are SGHRS and YFSETQ. CDR3 size: 16 residues. V lost 8 bases to trimming and J lost 2 bases; unmatched junction nucleotides: 11.